This T cell receptor beta chain was sequenced for a study of T cell changes during pregnancy in multiple sclerosis. TCRdb's copy holds only in-frame clones and misses some; the assay was immunoSEQ multiplex PCR. The sample lists fewer than 85,000 clones, roughly 96% seen once, with about 1.2% in the top ten. The source material was peripheral blood, sampled in the second trimester of pregnancy. The sequence was obtained from a female donor with multiple sclerosis, enrolled in a pregnancy study.

The chain's CDR3 is CATSYDRNSGNTIYF. DNA of the CDR3: TGTGCCACCAGCTATGACAGGAACTCTGGAAACACCATATATTTT. This chain connects TRBV15 to TRBJ1-3, with D perhaps matching TRBD1 (6 bases). This CDR3 has 15 residues. Germline loops: CDR1 LNHNV, CDR2 YYDKDF (reference sequence). Trimming stripped 5 bases from V and 0 bases from J, with 11 bases between. The complete variable domain, with remaining parts taken from reference TRBV15 and TRBJ1-3, reads DAMVIQNPRYQVTQFGKPVTLSCSQTLNHNVMYWYQQKSSQAPKLLFHYYDKDFNNEADTPDNFQSRRPNTSFCFLDIRSPGLGDTAMYLCATSYDRNSGNTIYFGEGSWLTVV.